This entry lists 20 T cell receptor beta chains sequenced from one sample in a study of OX40 agonist ivuxolimab in advanced cancers. TCRdb's table, derived via immunoSEQ multiplex PCR, lists solely in-frame clones and lacks some. The table shows 90,000 or so clones, with roughly nine tenths occurring only once. Material: CD4+ or CD8+ T cells sorted from blood, obtained in a trial of the OX40 agonist ivuxolimab. The receptors were gathered from an adult with an advanced solid tumor such as melanoma, head and neck, liver or kidney cancer.

V gene TRBV28 combines with J gene TRBJ1-5; TRBD1 aligns across 9 bases. Per the germline V gene, CDR1 is MDHEN and CDR2 is SYDVKM. CDR3 length: 14 residues. With 6 bases clipped from V and 5 bases from J, the junction kept 5 bases outside the gene matches. CDR3 DNA: TGTGCCAGCAGCCTGGGACAGGGTTATCAGCCCCAGCATTTT. Translation: CASSLGQGYQPQHF.

The sample holds one count of this clone. This chain links TRBV9 with TRBJ2-3; 7 nucleotides align to TRBD2. The trim removed 6 bases at V and 4 bases at J, leaving 8 bases unmatched. This CDR3 is 14 amino acids long. The germline V gene has CDR1 SGDLS and CDR2 YYNGEE. The CDR3 sequence is CASNPGGSADTQYF. The CDR3 nucleotides are TGTGCCAGCAACCCCGGGGGGAGCGCAGATACGCAGTATTTT.

This chain links TRBV30 with TRBJ2-3; TRBD2 is a possible D gene (6 bases). In germline, CDR1 is GTSNPN, CDR2 SVGIG (reference sequence). The CDR3 runs 17 residues. V lost 3 bases, J lost 2 bases, and 21 bases lay in between. The CDR3 sequence is CAWSARRDSMFTDTQYF. CDR3 DNA: TGTGCCTGGAGCGCCCGGCGGGACTCCATGTTCACAGATACGCAGTATTTT.

The chain joins TRBV6-5 to TRBJ2-5, with D perhaps TRBD2 (5 bases). The end of the DNA is better explained by TRBJ2-7, so the J call may be wrong. Looked up from germline, CDR1 is MNHEY and CDR2 is SVGAGI. This CDR3 region has 15 residues. CDR3 nucleotides: TGTGCCAGCAGTTACTCTCCCGGACTCTTCTACGAGCAGTACTTC. Its translation is CASSYSPGLFYEQYF.

This chain uses TRBV27 with TRBJ1-2; 8 bases align to TRBD1. V was clipped by 2 bases and J by 5 bases; unmatched bases: 4. The CDR3 runs to 14 residues. Looked up from germline, CDR1 is MNHEY and CDR2 is SMNVEV (reference sequence). Written as DNA, the CDR3 is TGTGCCAGCAGTTTACAACAGGGGGGGTATGGCTACACCTTC. Protein sequence: CASSLQQGGYGYTF.

The CDR3 is CASSLAQVINNEQFF. The CDR3 DNA reads TGTGCCAGCAGCTTAGCGCAGGTTATCAACAATGAGCAGTTCTTC. The chain uses TRBV7-9 and TRBJ2-1; D unclear. Trimming left V 0 bases short and J 5 bases short, with 11 bases between. The CDR3 covers 15 residues. Germline V gives CDR1 SEHNR, CDR2 FQNEAQ (reference sequence).

This chain joins TRBV15 and TRBJ2-1; the match to TRBD2 covers 8 bases. CDR3 length equals 16 residues. The V and J ends lost 2 bases and 6 bases, in that order; junction bases with no gene match: 9. Per the germline V gene, CDR1 is LNHNV and CDR2 is YYDKDF (reference sequence). CDR3 region: CATSRKPGLVVNEQFF. The CDR3 DNA follows: TGTGCCACCAGCAGAAAACCGGGACTAGTCGTCAATGAGCAGTTCTTC.

This rearrangement joins TRBV6-1 to TRBJ2-2, with D uncertain. Germline V gives CDR1 MNHNS, CDR2 SASEGT. This CDR3 is 12 amino acids long. V lost 3 bases and J 2 bases, leaving 1 base between the germline ends. The CDR3, as DNA: TGTGCCAGCAGTGACAACACCGGGGAGCTGTTTTTT. This encodes CASSDNTGELFF.

This clone was counted between two and nine times. Other DNA sequences in this specimen translate into the identical CDR3. The chain recombines TRBV19 with TRBJ1-5, with D possibly matching TRBD1 (6 bases). CDR1 LNHDA and CDR2 SQIVND come from the germline V gene (reference sequence). The CDR3 extends over 14 amino acids. V was clipped by 3 bases and J by 3 bases, with 9 bases between them. CDR3 protein: CASSIYRDNQPQHF. CDR3 DNA sequence: TGTGCCAGTAGTATTTACAGGGACAATCAGCCCCAGCATTTT. Full variable domain (remainder filled in from reference TRBV19 and TRBJ1-5): DGGITQSPKYLFRKEGQNVTLSCEQNLNHDAMYWYRQDPGQGLRLIYYSQIVNDFQKGDIAEGYSVSREKKESFPLTVTSAQKNPTAFYLCASSIYRDNQPQHFGDGTRLSIL.

J is TRBJ2-1 and V is TRBV15; no clear D gene. Germline assignment: CDR1 LNHNV and CDR2 YYDKDF (reference sequence). Trimming left V 5 bases short and J 0 bases short, with 5 bases between. The CDR3 covers 13 residues. The CDR3 is CATSSSSYNEQFF. CDR3 nucleotide sequence: TGTGCCACCAGCTCGAGCTCCTACAATGAGCAGTTCTTC.

The CDR3 DNA reads TGTGCCAGCAGTGTCCTAGCGGGAGAATGGGATACGCAGTATTTT. Translating gives CASSVLAGEWDTQYF. The chain has TRBV6-5 and TRBJ2-3; 10 nucleotides line up with TRBD2. Germline V gives CDR1 MNHEY, CDR2 SVGAGI. The CDR3 is made up of 15 amino acids. Trimming cost V 5 bases and J 6 bases; bases outside gene matches: 8.

V gene TRBV6-1 combines with J gene TRBJ2-1; weak D call: TRBD2 (5 bases). The CDR3 contains 16 residues. Germline V lookup: CDR1 MNHNS, CDR2 SASEGT. V shed 4 bases and J shed 0 bases, with 13 bases lying between them. In nucleotides, the CDR3 is TGTGCCAGCAGTGGATCGCGGGTCCGCTCCTACAATGAGCAGTTCTTC. Amino acids: CASSGSRVRSYNEQFF.

The chain links TRBV4-1 to TRBJ1-1; no firm D call. With 2 bases removed from V and 7 bases from J, the gap between germline ends came to 8 bases. CDR1 is MGHRA and CDR2 is YSYEKL in the germline V gene. This CDR3 contains 12 residues. The CDR3 reads CASSQLEDEAFF. The CDR3 coding sequence is TGCGCCAGCAGCCAACTAGAGGATGAAGCTTTCTTT.

The chain combines TRBV28 with TRBJ1-5; D call uncertain. The CDR3 runs 15 residues. Trimming left V 6 bases short and J 0 bases short, with 12 bases between. Germline V lookup: CDR1 MDHEN, CDR2 SYDVKM. The CDR3 sequence is CASSLTTDSNQPQHF. CDR3 sequence (DNA): TGTGCCAGCAGCCTGACAACTGATAGCAATCAGCCCCAGCATTTT.

The chain joins TRBV7-6 to TRBJ2-3; the D is unclear. This CDR3 contains 21 residues. CDR1 is SGHVS, CDR2 FNYEAQ, per germline. Trimming cost V 4 bases and J 0 bases, with 29 bases left between them. The CDR3 DNA reads as TGTGCCAGCAGCTCCACCGATTTTATGGAGTATGAACCTATGAGCACAGATACGCAGTATTTT. Translation gives CASSSTDFMEYEPMSTDTQYF.

The chain has TRBV30 and TRBJ1-2; D is undetermined. The CDR3 is 13 amino acids. From germline, CDR1 is GTSNPN and CDR2 SVGIG (reference sequence). The ends were cut back, 3 bases at V and 3 bases at J, with 11 bases in the middle. The CDR3 DNA reads as TGTGCCTGGAGGGAGTATGTAGACTATGGCTACACCTTC. Translating it yields CAWREYVDYGYTF.

This clone came up once. The chain employs TRBV19 and TRBJ2-1, with D hard to call. Per germline, CDR1 LNHDA and CDR2 SQIVND (reference sequence). CDR3 length: 13 amino acids. Trimming pared 9 bases from V and 0 bases from J, leaving 9 bases between. The CDR3 region has the DNA TGTGCCAGCTCTAGAGCCTCCTACAATGAGCAGTTCTTC. It is translated as CASSRASYNEQFF.

The chain couples TRBV4-3 to TRBJ2-3; no clear D gene. There are 15 residues in the CDR3. Germline V gene sequence: CDR1 LGHNA, CDR2 YSLEER. The V end was cut by 0 bases, the J end by 2 bases, with 9 bases between. The CDR3 region is CASSQEGINTDTQYF. The CDR3 DNA is TGCGCCAGCAGCCAAGAAGGGATAAACACAGATACGCAGTATTTT.

The chain joins TRBV28 to TRBJ1-3, with 7 bases fitting TRBD1. V lost 5 bases, J lost 4 bases, and 11 bases stayed unmatched. This CDR3 is 16 amino acids long. Germline lookup yields CDR1 MDHEN and CDR2 SYDVKM. As DNA, the CDR3 is TGTGCCAGCAGTCCGTCCGTGACAGGGTTCGGAAACACCATATATTTT. It translates to CASSPSVTGFGNTIYF.

Points on this clone: Other nucleotide sequences in the sample specify the same CDR3. The gene calls are TRBV4-2 and TRBJ2-3, with no clear D. The CDR3 consists of 13 residues. CDR1 and CDR2 from the germline V gene are LGHNA and YNFKEQ. Between the trimmed V and J ends, which lost 4 bases and 1 base, there was a span of 6 bases. In DNA form, the CDR3 reads TGTGCCAGCAGCCCCGCGGGCACAGATACGCAGTATTTT. This sequence encodes CASSPAGTDTQYF.